Below, 15 T cell receptor beta chains from the same sample are listed, as sequenced in a study of CDR3 diversity in severe acne. In TCRdb, the PCR reads were re-called with MiXCR into one record per CDR3 protein. The sample lists some 85,000 distinct CDR3 sequences, 45% to 55% occurring once. The sequenced sample consisted of blood. The receptors come from a male donor with severe acne vulgaris.

The J gene is TRBJ2-1, the V gene TRBV7-2; TRBD2 matches at 12 bases. The germline CDR1 and CDR2 sequences are SGHTA and FQGNSA. The CDR3 sequence is 19 residues long. V shed 5 bases and J 5 bases; nucleotides not matched to a gene: 16. The CDR3 spells CASSPMGHRLAGDHNEQFF. In DNA form, the CDR3 reads TGTGCCAGCAGCCCAATGGGACACCGACTAGCGGGAGACCACAATGAGCAGTTCTTC.

This clonotype has more than one count but fewer than ten. V is TRBV3-1 and J is TRBJ2-7, with 10 bases identical to TRBD2. Germline CDR1 and CDR2: LGHDT and YNNKEL (reference sequence). V lost 4 bases and J lost 3; bases outside the gene matches: 3. This CDR3 is built from 14 residues. The CDR3 nucleotides are TGTGCCAGCAGCCCTAGCGGGAGCATCTACGAGCAGTACGTC. Amino acid sequence: CASSPSGSIYEQYV.

The gene calls are TRBV25-1 and TRBJ2-7; perhaps TRBD2 as D (6 bases). CDR1 is MGHDK and CDR2 is SYGVNS in the germline V gene. The CDR3 contains 13 residues. V lost 6 bases and J 9 bases, leaving 18 bases between the germline ends. The CDR3 sequence is CASSPRRELGQYF. The CDR3 DNA reads as TGTGCCAGCAGCCCGAGACGGGAGTTGGGGCAGTACTTC.

In its sample, this clonotype was seen many times. The chain combines TRBV25-1 with TRBJ2-3; 14 bases agree with TRBD2. CDR1 and CDR2 from the germline V gene are MGHDK and SYGVNS. The CDR3 runs to 16 residues. With V trimmed by 5 bases and J by 4 bases, 5 bases remained unmatched. The CDR3 loop is CASSKRLAGGPDTQYF. The CDR3 DNA sequence: TGTGCCAGCAGTAAAAGACTAGCGGGAGGGCCAGATACGCAGTATTTT.

V is TRBV6-1 and J is TRBJ2-2, with 11 bases fitting TRBD2. Germline V lookup: CDR1 MNHNS, CDR2 SASEGT. V shed 7 bases, J shed 0 bases, and the junction held 4 bases outside the gene matches. The CDR3 is made up of 16 amino acids. DNA for the CDR3: TGTGCCAGCAAACTAGCGGGAGCCGCGAACACCGGGGAGCTGTTTTTT. Encoded protein: CASKLAGAANTGELFF.

This clonotype has at least ten counts. The genes are TRBV5-1 and TRBJ1-1; 12 bases line up with TRBD1. The CDR3 extends over 16 amino acids. The germline V gene has CDR1 SGHRS and CDR2 YFSETQ. After removal of 4 bases from V and 5 bases from J, the junction contained 9 bases not matched to a gene. Here the CDR3 DNA reads TGCGCCAGCAGCATCCAGGGACAGGGGGCAGGGACTGAAGCTTTCTTT. This translates into CASSIQGQGAGTEAFF.

The chain joins TRBV9 to TRBJ2-2; 10 bases match TRBD2. V dropped 2 bases and J dropped 6; count of bases not matched to a gene: 4. The CDR3 covers 15 residues. Germline CDR1 reads SGDLS; CDR2 reads YYNGEE. CDR3 loop: CASSVGTSDAGELFF. The CDR3 region has the DNA TGTGCCAGCAGCGTCGGGACTAGCGACGCCGGGGAGCTGTTTTTT.

Within the sample, this clonotype is medium-sized (0.01 to 0.1%). The chain has TRBV20-1 and TRBJ2-1, with D unresolved. Trimming removed 0 bases from V and 6 bases from J, with 12 bases in between. Germline CDR1 reads DFQATT; CDR2 reads SNEGSKA (reference sequence). The CDR3 runs 14 residues. CDR3 protein: CSARERRTANEQFF. In nucleotides, the CDR3 is TGCAGTGCTAGAGAGCGTAGGACCGCCAATGAGCAGTTCTTC.

Concerning this clonotype: This may stem from a read error, because a much larger clone lies one nucleotide away. CDR3: CSTRVDRGANQPQHF. In DNA form, the CDR3 reads TGCAGTACTAGAGTCGACAGGGGAGCAAATCAGCCCCAGCATTTT. The chain joins TRBV20-1 to TRBJ1-5, with 8 bases aligning to TRBD1. The CDR3 length is 15 residues. Germline V gives CDR1 DFQATT, CDR2 SNEGSKA (reference sequence).

A single count supports this clonotype. V gene TRBV2 combines with J gene TRBJ1-5, with D possibly being TRBD1 (5 bases). CDR1 and CDR2 (germline): SNHLY, FYNNEI. With 5 bases removed from V and 1 base from J, the gap between germline ends came to 9 bases. This CDR3 is 14 amino acids long. CDR3 nucleotide sequence: TGTGCCAGCAGTACCCGGGGCAGCAATCAGCCCCAGCATTTT. Protein: CASSTRGSNQPQHF.

This clonotype came up many times. This rearrangement joins TRBV7-8 to TRBJ2-1, with D perhaps TRBD2 (6 bases). V lost 4 bases, J lost 6 bases, and 22 bases lay in between. Germline V lookup: CDR1 SGHVS, CDR2 FQNEAQ. This CDR3 spans 17 amino acids. The CDR3 region has the DNA TGTGCCAGCAGCTCTCGCGGCGGGGTCAAGAGGGGCAATGAGCAGTTCTTC. This encodes CASSSRGGVKRGNEQFF.

The rearrangement joins TRBV20-1 to TRBJ1-1; D may be TRBD1 (5 bases). The CDR3 contains 11 residues. V was pared by 8 bases and J by 6 bases, with 13 bases between. Germline CDR1 DFQATT, CDR2 SNEGSKA (reference sequence). CDR3 loop: CSSFGGSEAFF. The CDR3 DNA reads TGCAGTTCCTTCGGGGGTTCTGAAGCTTTCTTT.

This clonotype was seen a few times. The chain combines TRBV9 with TRBJ1-5; 8 bases align to TRBD1. Trimming at V came to 0 bases and at J to 6 bases, leaving 5 bases not matched to a gene. In germline, CDR1 is SGDLS, CDR2 YYNGEE. The CDR3 is 15 amino acids. The CDR3 loop is CASSVGDRLGQPQHF. The CDR3 region has the DNA TGTGCCAGCAGCGTAGGGGACAGGCTGGGTCAGCCCCAGCATTTT. The whole variable domain, remainder taken from reference TRBV9 and TRBJ1-5, is DSGVTQTPKHLITATGQRVTLRCSPRSGDLSVYWYQQSLDQGLQFLIQYYNGEERAKGNILERFSAQQFPDLHSELNLSSLELGDSALYFCASSVGDRLGQPQHFGDGTRLSIL.

This clonotype showed up just once. This rearrangement joins TRBV10-3 to TRBJ1-1; a possible D gene is TRBD1 (5 bases). With 4 bases removed from V and 2 bases from J, the gap between germline ends came to 8 bases. CDR1 is ENHRY, CDR2 SYGVKD, per germline. The CDR3 runs 13 residues. The DNA of the CDR3 is TGTGCCATCAGTGGACAGACAAACACTGAAGCTTTCTTT. Protein: CAISGQTNTEAFF.

This clonotype came up many times. V and J are TRBV20-1 and TRBJ2-3; D ambiguous. Germline CDR1 reads DFQATT; CDR2 reads SNEGSKA (reference sequence). This CDR3 contains 11 residues. V lost 2 bases, J lost 4 bases, and 4 bases lay in between. CDR3 in DNA: TGCAGTGCTAGACCGGCAGATACGCAGTATTTT. Translation: CSARPADTQYF.